The rows below give T cell receptor beta chains drawn from one sample of a study of CD8 T cell repertoires and HIV-1 epitope variants. The antigens these receptors bind are not known. TCRdb's copy holds only in-frame clones and misses some; the assay was immunoSEQ multiplex PCR. Here the sample spans 2,500 to 3,500 clones, roughly two thirds being singletons. Sequencing was performed on cultured CD8+ T cells derived from PBMCs. The receptors shown here come from a male donor with HIV. Each CDR3 is given with its conserved first and last residue. Each record gives: J gene, clone size, V gene, D gene, CDR3 protein, CDR3 DNA. D genes are given only for firm matches. Clone size is not always given. Where it is, it says once, few, many or a class for expanded clones.

>TRBJ1-2|.|TRBV4-1|TRBD1
CASSQDRQGAQDYGYTF
TGCGCCAGCAGCCAAGATCGACAGGGGGCTCAGGACTATGGCTACACCTTC
>TRBJ1-2|.|TRBV2|.
CAPRAGLDYGYTF
TGTGCCCCGAGGGCAGGGCTTGACTATGGCTACACCTTC
>TRBJ1-3|.|TRBV5-8|.
CASGGQSRSGNTIYF
TGTGCCAGCGGAGGACAGTCCCGGTCTGGAAACACCATATATTTT
>TRBJ2-7|.|TRBV9|.
CASSDDYLGNYEQYF
TGTGCCAGCAGCGACGACTACCTTGGGAACTACGAGCAGTACTTC
>TRBJ2-5|once|TRBV28|TRBD1
CASTPTGAKETQYF
TGTGCCAGCACCCCGACAGGGGCCAAAGAGACCCAGTACTTC
>TRBJ2-3|.|TRBV27|.
CASSLMAGAITTDTQYF
TGTGCCAGCAGTTTAATGGCCGGGGCAATCACTACAGATACGCAGTATTTT
>TRBJ1-4|few|TRBV4-3|.
CASSQTRGTNEKLFF
TGCGCCAGCAGCCAAACCCGGGGCACTAATGAAAAACTGTTTTTT
>TRBJ1-2|.|TRBV4-3|TRBD1
CASSPTRTGSYGYTF
TGCGCCAGCAGCCCCACCAGGACAGGGAGCTATGGCTACACCTTC
>TRBJ2-3|once|TRBV27|TRBD2
CASRPTTSGRASTDTQYF
TGTGCCAGCAGACCCACGACTAGCGGGAGGGCTAGCACAGATACGCAGTATTTT
>TRBJ1-1|.|TRBV29-1|.
CSAATSPTGAFF
TGCAGCGCCGCGACTAGTCCTACGGGGGCTTTCTTT
>TRBJ2-6|few|TRBV14|.
CASSQETGRSAGANVLTF
TGTGCCAGCAGCCAAGAAACGGGGAGATCGGCTGGGGCCAACGTCCTGACTTTC
>TRBJ1-2|large|TRBV6-1|.
CASSELPQDLDYGYTF
TGTGCCAGCAGTGAACTTCCACAAGACCTAGACTATGGCTACACCTTC
>TRBJ2-3|.|TRBV7-7|.
CASSLEGSTDTQYF
TGTGCTAGCAGCTTGGAGGGGTCCACAGATACGCAGTATTTT
>TRBJ2-5|.|TRBV18|.
CASSKRPGETQYF
TGTGCCAGCTCAAAGCGGCCCGGAGAGACCCAGTACTTC
>TRBJ2-3|few|TRBV9|.
CASTLINPGAYF
TGTGCCAGCACCCTAATTAACCCAGGGGCGTATTTT
>TRBJ2-7|.|TRBV2|TRBD1
CASSEAFGTGNEQYF
TGTGCCAGCAGTGAGGCGTTCGGGACAGGGAACGAGCAGTACTTC
>TRBJ1-5|.|TRBV5-6|.
CASSLTNSNQPQHF
TGTGCCAGCAGCTTGACTAATAGCAATCAGCCCCAGCATTTT
>TRBJ1-2|few|TRBV5-1|.
CASSLDGAHYGYTF
TGCGCCAGCAGCTTGGATGGTGCTCACTATGGCTACACCTTC
>TRBJ2-2|.|TRBV11-1|.
CASSLINTGELFF
TGTGCCAGCAGCTTAATCAACACCGGGGAGCTGTTTTTT
>TRBJ1-5|.|TRBV27|.
CASSLSFSNQPQHF
TGTGCCAGCAGTTTATCGTTTAGCAATCAGCCCCAGCATTTT
>TRBJ2-7|few|TRBV4-2|.
CASSQDLESTYEQYF
TGTGCCAGCAGCCAAGATTTAGAAAGTACCTACGAGCAGTACTTC
>TRBJ2-1|.|TRBV27|TRBD1
CASSLGQGAANEQFF
TGTGCCAGCAGTTTGGGACAGGGGGCAGCGAATGAGCAGTTCTTC
>TRBJ1-4|.|TRBV7-2|.
CASSLDPPRATNEKLFF
TGTGCCAGCAGCTTAGACCCCCCCCGGGCAACTAATGAAAAACTGTTTTTT
>TRBJ2-2|few|TRBV5-4|.
CASSFLGPGELFF
TGTGCCAGCAGCTTTCTGGGGCCCGGGGAGCTGTTTTTT
>TRBJ2-1|.|TRBV6-5|.
CASSQTAYNEQFF
TGTGCCAGCAGTCAGACTGCCTACAATGAGCAGTTCTTC
>TRBJ1-3|few|TRBV27|.
CASSADGYSGNTIYF
TGTGCCAGCAGTGCGGACGGATACTCTGGAAACACCATATATTTT
>TRBJ2-7|once|TRBV6-4|.
CASSEQMGYEQYF
TGTGCCAGCAGTGAACAAATGGGCTACGAGCAGTACTTC
>TRBJ1-1|.|TRBV27|TRBD1
CASYQGGGSAEAFF
TGTGCCAGCTACCAGGGGGGGGGTAGTGCTGAAGCTTTCTTT
>TRBJ1-1|.|TRBV6-1|.
CASSEDGQRDTEAFF
TGTGCCAGCAGTGAAGATGGACAGCGGGACACTGAAGCTTTCTTT
>TRBJ2-7|.|TRBV25-1|TRBD1
CASSSDRWDRETYEQYF
TGTGCCAGCAGTAGTGACCGATGGGACAGGGAAACCTACGAGCAGTACTTC
>TRBJ2-3|few|TRBV7-6|TRBD2
CASSSQPSGRASFADTQYF
TGTGCCAGCAGCTCTCAGCCTAGCGGGAGGGCAAGTTTTGCAGATACGCAGTATTTT